Below, 30 T cell receptor beta chains from the same sample are listed, as sequenced in a study of human T cells and chemical hapten exposure (dated by TCRdb to about 2021). The time point tag for this specimen amounts to: patch test 3, about 24 weeks after DPC sensitization. The label giving this sample's treatment or condition can be read as: therapeutic diphenylcyclopropenone sensitization with weekly scalp DPC. The library was generated by RACE. Sequenced using a NextSeq 500. The public sequencing data were trimmed at Q25 with fastp and processed into clonotypes with MiXCR by TCRdb, which kept only in-frame beta chains. Rows with one shared CDR3 protein collapse into an entry with the most common genes and DNA. The sample table contains some 170,000 distinct CDR3 sequences; only one count was recorded for about 27% of them. The ten largest account for roughly 2.2% of the sample. The specimen was whole blood, collected in connection with sensitization to the hapten diphenylcyclopropenone (DPC). The receptors shown here come from a young woman with alopecia areata. Some clones in this sample may be carry-over from other donors' samples.

This chain links TRBV2 with TRBJ2-1, with 9 positions matching TRBD2. Germline trimming cut 8 bases from V and 6 bases from J; bases unmatched to any gene: 5. CDR3 size: 13 residues. Germline CDR1 SNHLY, CDR2 FYNNEI. In DNA, the CDR3 is TGTGCCAGCCGTAGCGGGGGCGGCAATGAGCAGTTCTTC. Translated, it gives CASRSGGGNEQFF.

This rearrangement joins TRBV7-9 to TRBJ2-7; possible D gene TRBD1, 5 bases. The CDR3 length is 14 residues. Looked up from germline, CDR1 is SEHNR and CDR2 is FQNEAQ (reference sequence). The germline V and J ends were trimmed by 4 bases and 4 bases, with 14 bases remaining between them. CDR3 loop: CASSSPGQGYEQYF. CDR3 nucleotides: TGTGCCAGCAGCTCTCCAGGGCAAGGTTACGAGCAGTACTTC.

The V call is TRBV24-1, the J call TRBJ1-5; the D gene is possibly TRBD1 (5 bases). This CDR3 is built from 17 residues. V lost 2 bases to trimming and J lost 1 base, with 14 bases between them. Germline lookup yields CDR1 KGHDR and CDR2 SFDVKD. The CDR3 coding sequence is TGTGCCACCAGTGATTGCAGGGTTATTGGGAGCAATCAGCCCCAGCATTTT. Translated: CATSDCRVIGSNQPQHF.

This chain joins TRBV7-2 and TRBJ1-2; D not certain. V was clipped by 5 bases and J by 4 bases, with 8 bases between them. This CDR3 contains 12 residues. Germline V gene data show CDR1 as SGHTA and CDR2 as FQGNSA. In nucleotides, the CDR3 is TGTGCCAGCAGCCACGACACCTATGGCTACACCTTC. Its protein product is CASSHDTYGYTF.

The sample holds a few counts of this clonotype. The CDR3 DNA reads as TGCGCCAGCAGTCTCTCGGGTTTTTCGGGCGGGAACACTGAAGCTTTCTTT. It yields the protein CASSLSGFSGGNTEAFF. The chain has TRBV4-3 and TRBJ1-1, with no clear D. V was shortened by 6 bases and J by 1 base, with 21 bases between the two germline ends. Per germline, CDR1 LGHNA and CDR2 YSLEER. The length of the CDR3 is 17 residues.

This chain connects TRBV24-1 to TRBJ2-7; 8 bases align to TRBD2. Germline lookup yields CDR1 KGHDR and CDR2 SFDVKD. The CDR3 consists of 14 residues. V dropped 4 bases and J dropped 3; count of bases not matched to a gene: 4. CDR3 sequence (DNA): TGTGCCACCAGTGAAGCGGGGGTTAACTACGAGCAGTACTTC. Translated, it gives CATSEAGVNYEQYF.

The chain is built from TRBV6-6 and TRBJ1-1; the D gene is possibly TRBD1 (6 bases). The V end lost 0 bases, the J end lost 3 bases, and 11 bases lay between the germline ends. CDR1 is MNHNY and CDR2 is SVGAGI in the germline V gene (reference sequence). This CDR3 has 15 amino acids. CDR3 protein: CASSYSDSGHTEAFF. The CDR3 nucleotides are TGTGCCAGCAGTTACTCGGACAGCGGACACACTGAAGCTTTCTTT.

This chain connects TRBV4-2 to TRBJ1-5; 10 bases line up with TRBD1. CDR1 and CDR2 from the germline V gene are LGHNA and YNFKEQ. CDR3 size: 15 residues. J lost 4 bases, V lost 1 base, and 1 base had no gene match. CDR3 in DNA: TGTGCCAGCAGCCAAGGGGACAGGGGAAATCAGCCCCAGCATTTT. This gives the protein CASSQGDRGNQPQHF.

The gene calls are TRBV9 and TRBJ2-5; D uncertain. Germline CDR1 is SGDLS and CDR2 is YYNGEE. V was cut by 0 bases and J by 5 bases, with 11 bases left in between. This CDR3 has 14 residues. CDR3 protein: CASSVVGSGETQYF. DNA of the CDR3: TGTGCCAGCAGCGTAGTAGGGTCCGGGGAGACCCAGTACTTC.

The genes are TRBV6-2 or TRBV6-3 and TRBJ2-5, with a tentative D call TRBD2 (6 bases). Trimming cost V 6 bases and J 7 bases, with 18 bases left between them. Germline loops: CDR1 MNHEY, CDR2 SVGEGT. This CDR3 spans 14 amino acids. The CDR3 nucleotides are TGTGCCAGCAGCCTATCTAGCGCGATACGGACCCAGTACTTC. Protein: CASSLSSAIRTQYF.

The chain employs TRBV6-1 and TRBJ1-1; no reliable D call. The CDR3 has 14 residues. Germline V gene data show CDR1 as MNHNS and CDR2 as SASEGT. Trimming removed 6 bases from V and 3 bases from J, with 14 bases in between. For the CDR3, the DNA is TGTGCCAGCAGCACATGGGGTCGGGACACTGAAGCTTTCTTT. Amino acid sequence: CASSTWGRDTEAFF.

This clonotype appeared a few times. The chain links TRBV2 to TRBJ1-1; maybe TRBD1 (6 bases). V shed 5 bases and J shed 4 bases, with 11 bases lying between them. The CDR3 is 13 residues long. From germline, CDR1 is SNHLY and CDR2 FYNNEI. The CDR3 loop is CASSRTARTEAFF. The CDR3 nucleotides read TGTGCCAGCAGTCGGACAGCTCGCACTGAAGCTTTCTTT. The variable domain in full, with the rest retrieved from reference TRBV2 and TRBJ1-1, is EPEVTQTPSHQVTQMGQEVILRCVPISNHLYFYWYRQILGQKVEFLVSFYNNEISEKSEIFDDQFSVERPDGSNFTLKIRSTKLEDSAMYFCASSRTARTEAFFGQGTRLTVV.

This clonotype was counted ten times or more. The rearrangement links TRBV11-1 to TRBJ2-5, with D possibly matching TRBD2 (5 bases). The CDR3 runs 14 residues. CDR1 is SGHAT and CDR2 is FQDESV in the germline V gene (reference sequence). Trimming took 5 bases from V and 5 from J, leaving 15 bases between them. CDR3 coding DNA: TGTGCCAGCAGCCTCGGACGGGGTTGGGAGACCCAGTACTTC. Translation gives CASSLGRGWETQYF.

V gene TRBV28 combines with J gene TRBJ1-5; no definite D call. This CDR3 comprises 15 residues. The germline V gene encodes CDR1 MDHEN and CDR2 SYDVKM. V lost 7 bases, J lost 3 bases, and 16 bases lay in between. The CDR3 nucleotides read TGTGCCAGCACCCCAGTCCCCAGCAACAATCAGCCCCAGCATTTT. It specifies CASTPVPSNNQPQHF.

This clonotype was seen a few times. The rearrangement uses TRBV20-1 and TRBJ2-5; D ambiguous. The CDR3 has 11 amino acids. V was trimmed by 3 bases and J by 8 bases, leaving 10 bases between them. Germline values: CDR1 DFQATT, CDR2 SNEGSKA (reference sequence). DNA for the CDR3: TGCAGTGCTAGTAAGCCCGGAACCCAGTACTTC. Protein: CSASKPGTQYF.

This rearrangement joins TRBV7-9 to TRBJ1-1; 10 bases agree with TRBD1. CDR1 and CDR2 from the germline V gene are SEHNR and FQNEAQ (reference sequence). CDR3 length equals 13 residues. Trimming cost V 4 bases and J 10 bases; bases outside gene matches: 6. The CDR3 region has the DNA TGTGCCAGCAGCTCAGGGACAGGGGATCTAGCTTTCTTT. Translated, it gives CASSSGTGDLAFF. Filled out from reference TRBV7-9 and TRBJ1-1, the complete variable domain reads DTGVSQNPRHKITKRGQNVTFRCDPISEHNRLYWYRQTLGQGPEFLTYFQNEAQLEKSRLLSDRFSAERPKGSFSTLEIQRTEQGDSAMYLCASSSGTGDLAFFGQGTRLTVV.

This clonotype was picked up a small number of times. The rearrangement joins TRBV20-1 to TRBJ2-3; possible D gene TRBD1, 7 bases. The ends were cut back, 3 bases at V and 6 bases at J, with 22 bases in the middle. Germline V gene lookup returns CDR1 DFQATT and CDR2 SNEGSKA (reference sequence). The CDR3 covers 16 residues. This chain's CDR3 is CSAREGALDLEDTQYF. The CDR3 DNA sequence: TGCAGTGCTAGGGAGGGGGCACTCGACTTAGAGGATACGCAGTATTTT.

The chain has TRBV29-1 and TRBJ2-1; the D is unclear. Germline values: CDR1 SQVTM, CDR2 ANQGSEA. The CDR3 spans 13 residues. The V and J ends lost 7 bases and 2 bases respectively, with 12 bases between them. The CDR3 loop is CSGSNRAYNEQFF. The CDR3 nucleotides read TGCAGCGGTTCAAATCGGGCCTACAATGAGCAGTTCTTC.

There are a few counts of this clonotype. The chain uses TRBV6-4 and TRBJ1-1, with a weak D call TRBD1 (6 bases). CDR3 length equals 13 residues. The ends were cut back, 5 bases at V and 2 bases at J, with 9 bases in the middle. The germline V gene encodes CDR1 MRHNA and CDR2 SNTAGT. The chain's CDR3 is CASSTTGNTEAFF. The CDR3 nucleotides read TGTGCCAGCAGTACGACAGGCAACACTGAAGCTTTCTTT.

J is TRBJ1-1 and V is TRBV4-3; weak D call: TRBD1 (6 bases). Germline V gene sequence: CDR1 LGHNA, CDR2 YSLEER. Trimming removed 1 base at V and 10 bases at J, with 16 bases between. The CDR3 runs 14 residues. The CDR3 DNA sequence: TGCGCCAGCAGCCAAGCCCCCCCAACAGGGAGAGCTTTCTTT. It encodes CASSQAPPTGRAFF.

The V gene is TRBV21-1, the J gene TRBJ2-7; no DNA check was done on the table's D call, TRBD2. TRBV21-1 is tagged as a pseudogene. The CDR3 is 15 amino acids. DNA for the CDR3: TGTGCCAGCATGCCCCGGGACTATACGATCTACGAGCAGTACTTC. Residues: CASMPRDYTIYEQYF.

This clonotype turned up a few times. The rearrangement uses TRBV4-3 and TRBJ1-2; TRBD1 agrees at 10 bases. CDR3 length equals 13 residues. The germline gives CDR1 LGHNA, CDR2 YSLEER. J lost 6 bases, V lost 6 bases, and 4 bases had no gene match. CDR3 loop: CASSTGTGDGYTF. The CDR3 nucleotides read TGCGCCAGCAGTACCGGGACAGGGGATGGCTACACCTTC.

This clonotype came up a few times. The rearrangement links TRBV5-1 to TRBJ1-3, with D unresolved. With 5 bases removed from V and 2 bases from J, the gap between germline ends came to 5 bases. The CDR3 runs to 12 residues. CDR1 SGHRS and CDR2 YFSETQ come from the germline V gene. CDR3 in amino acids: CASRETGNTIYF. CDR3 in DNA: TGCGCCAGCAGAGAGACTGGAAACACCATATATTTT.

The rearrangement links TRBV7-3 to TRBJ1-1; TRBD1 aligns across 7 bases. V shed 1 base, J shed 1 base, and the junction held 6 bases outside the gene matches. This CDR3 contains 16 residues. From germline, CDR1 is SGHTA and CDR2 FQGTGA. The CDR3, as DNA: TGTGCCAGCAGCTTAAGACAGGGAAATGGGAACACTGAAGCTTTCTTT. It codes for CASSLRQGNGNTEAFF.

V usage is TRBV7-8 and J usage is TRBJ2-7; 9 nucleotides line up with TRBD1. V was clipped by 1 base and J by 5 bases; unmatched bases: 12. The CDR3 totals 17 residues. CDR1 and CDR2 from the germline V gene are SGHVS and FQNEAQ. The CDR3 is CASSLGRMDRGKDEQYF. The CDR3 DNA reads TGTGCCAGCAGCTTAGGGAGGATGGACAGGGGAAAGGACGAGCAGTACTTC.

The chain uses TRBV7-2 and TRBJ2-3; TRBD2 matches 12 bases. The CDR3 is 17 amino acids. J was trimmed by 3 bases and V by 0 bases; bases with no gene match: 4. Germline CDR1 is SGHTA and CDR2 is FQGNSA. The CDR3 reads CASSLAGTSGLTDTQYF. The DNA of the CDR3 is TGTGCCAGCAGCTTAGCAGGGACTAGCGGGCTGACAGATACGCAGTATTTT.

The chain uses TRBV9 and TRBJ2-7; D remains unclear. The CDR3 has 14 residues. Trimming shortened V by 0 bases and J by 9 bases, and 16 bases separated the two germline ends. Germline V gene sequence: CDR1 SGDLS, CDR2 YYNGEE. The CDR3 reads CASSVDSDRGRQYF. CDR3 nucleotides: TGTGCCAGCAGCGTAGATTCAGATCGAGGTCGGCAGTACTTC.

This clonotype turned up a few times. The genes are TRBV21-1 and TRBJ2-3. TRBV21-1 is deemed a pseudogene. There are 14 residues in the CDR3. CDR3 nucleotides: TGTGCCAGCAGCAAAGCCAGAACCACAGATACGCAGTATTTT. This translates into CASSKARTTDTQYF.

V and J are TRBV15 and TRBJ2-2, with 10 bases aligning to TRBD1. The CDR3 runs 16 residues. The V and J ends lost 1 base and 6 bases, in that order; junction bases with no gene match: 5. Germline assignment: CDR1 LNHNV and CDR2 YYDKDF (reference sequence). This CDR3 reads CATSRGGQGRAGELFF. The DNA of the CDR3 is TGTGCCACCAGCAGAGGGGGACAGGGGAGAGCCGGGGAGCTGTTTTTT.

This chain links TRBV5-5 with TRBJ1-1; tentative D call: TRBD1 (6 bases). Germline CDR1 is SGHKS and CDR2 is YYEKEE (reference sequence). The CDR3 totals 15 residues. V gave up 1 base and J gave up 3 bases, with 13 bases separating them. The CDR3 loop is CASSLFRGVHTEAFF. The DNA of the CDR3 is TGTGCCAGCAGCTTGTTCAGGGGCGTTCACACTGAAGCTTTCTTT.